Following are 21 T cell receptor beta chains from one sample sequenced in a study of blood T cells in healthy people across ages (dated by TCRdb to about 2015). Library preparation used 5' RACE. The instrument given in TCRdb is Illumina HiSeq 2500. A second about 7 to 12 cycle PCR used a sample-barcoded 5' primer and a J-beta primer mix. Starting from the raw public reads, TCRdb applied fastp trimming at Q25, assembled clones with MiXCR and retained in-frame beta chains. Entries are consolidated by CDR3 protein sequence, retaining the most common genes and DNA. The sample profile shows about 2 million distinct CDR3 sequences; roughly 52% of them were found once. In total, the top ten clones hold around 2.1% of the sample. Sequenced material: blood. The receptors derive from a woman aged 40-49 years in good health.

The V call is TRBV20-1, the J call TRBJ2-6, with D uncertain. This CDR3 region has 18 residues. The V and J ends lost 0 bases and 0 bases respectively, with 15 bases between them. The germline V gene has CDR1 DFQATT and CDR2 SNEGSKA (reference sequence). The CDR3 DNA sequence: TGCAGTGCTAGAGATTTTTCCCTGACTGCCTCTGGGGCCAACGTCCTGACTTTC. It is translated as CSARDFSLTASGANVLTF.

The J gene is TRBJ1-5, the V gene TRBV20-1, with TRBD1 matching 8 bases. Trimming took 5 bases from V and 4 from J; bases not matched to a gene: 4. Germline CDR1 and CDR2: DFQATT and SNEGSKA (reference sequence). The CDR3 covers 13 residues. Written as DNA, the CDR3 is TGCAGTGCTCCGGACAGGGAAAATCAGCCCCAGCATTTT. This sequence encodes CSAPDRENQPQHF.

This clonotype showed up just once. The CDR3 reads CASAGGRSLDTQYF. CDR3 DNA sequence: TGTGCCAGCGCGGGGGGCCGCTCCCTGGATACGCAGTATTTT. V gene TRBV7-2 combines with J gene TRBJ2-3, with 8 bases identical to TRBD2. Unmatched junction bases numbered 10, after V lost 8 bases and J lost 6 bases. The CDR3 spans 14 residues. CDR1 and CDR2 (germline): SGHTA, FQGNSA.

In nucleotides, the CDR3 is TGTGCCAGCAGCTTAGGTGGTCTCGGCAAAAACATTCAGTACTTC. It translates to CASSLGGLGKNIQYF. The V gene is TRBV7-2, the J gene TRBJ2-4; D call uncertain. The CDR3 sequence is 15 residues long. The germline gives CDR1 SGHTA, CDR2 FQGNSA. The ends were cut back, 1 base at V and 3 bases at J, with 10 bases in the middle.

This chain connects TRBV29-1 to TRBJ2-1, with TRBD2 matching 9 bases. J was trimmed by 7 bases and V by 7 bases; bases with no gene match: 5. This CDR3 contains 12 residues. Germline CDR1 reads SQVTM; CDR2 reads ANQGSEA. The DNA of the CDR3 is TGCAGCGGGCGGGGGGGCCAGAATGAGCAGTTCTTC. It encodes CSGRGGQNEQFF.

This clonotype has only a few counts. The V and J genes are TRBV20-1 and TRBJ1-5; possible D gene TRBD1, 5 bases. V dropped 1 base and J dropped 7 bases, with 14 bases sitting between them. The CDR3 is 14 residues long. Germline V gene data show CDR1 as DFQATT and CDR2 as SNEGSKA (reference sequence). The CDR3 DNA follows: TGCAGTGCTAGAGGGGAGCCGGGACCCCAGCCCCAGCATTTT. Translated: CSARGEPGPQPQHF.

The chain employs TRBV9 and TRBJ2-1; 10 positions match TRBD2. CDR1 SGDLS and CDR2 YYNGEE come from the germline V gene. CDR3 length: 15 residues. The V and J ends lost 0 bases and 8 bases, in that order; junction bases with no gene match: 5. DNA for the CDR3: TGTGCCAGCAGCGTAGGGCTAGCGGGGGTCCATGAGCAGTTCTTC. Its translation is CASSVGLAGVHEQFF.

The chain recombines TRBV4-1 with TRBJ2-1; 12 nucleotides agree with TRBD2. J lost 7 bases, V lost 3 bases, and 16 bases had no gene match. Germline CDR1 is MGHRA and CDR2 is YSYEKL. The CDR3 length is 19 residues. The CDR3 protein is CASSQLPSVTSGGKNEQFF. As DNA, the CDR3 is TGCGCCAGCAGCCAGCTCCCCTCCGTCACTAGCGGGGGGAAGAATGAGCAGTTCTTC.

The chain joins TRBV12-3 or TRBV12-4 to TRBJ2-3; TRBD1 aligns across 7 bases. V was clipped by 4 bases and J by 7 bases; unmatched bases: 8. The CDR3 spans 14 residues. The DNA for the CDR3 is TGTGCCAGCAGTTACGACAGGGATAGAAATACGCAGTATTTT. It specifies CASSYDRDRNTQYF.

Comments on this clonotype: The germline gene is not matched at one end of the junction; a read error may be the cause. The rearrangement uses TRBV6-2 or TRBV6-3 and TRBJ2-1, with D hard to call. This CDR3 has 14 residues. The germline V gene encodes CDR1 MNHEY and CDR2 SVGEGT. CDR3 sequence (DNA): TGTGCCAGCAGTTACTCCCGCTCCTACAATGCGCAGTTCTTC. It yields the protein CASSYSRSYNAQFF.

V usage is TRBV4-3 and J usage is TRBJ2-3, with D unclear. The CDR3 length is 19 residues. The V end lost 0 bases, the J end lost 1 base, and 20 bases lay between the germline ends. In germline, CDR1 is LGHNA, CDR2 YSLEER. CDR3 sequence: CASSQDFVVQRSGTDTQYF. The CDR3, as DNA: TGCGCCAGCAGCCAAGATTTCGTGGTCCAGCGATCTGGCACAGATACGCAGTATTTT.

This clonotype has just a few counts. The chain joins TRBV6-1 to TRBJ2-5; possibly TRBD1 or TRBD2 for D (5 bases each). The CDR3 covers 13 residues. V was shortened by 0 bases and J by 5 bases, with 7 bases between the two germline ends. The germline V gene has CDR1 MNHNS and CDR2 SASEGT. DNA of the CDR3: TGTGCCAGCAGTGAAGCCGAGGGGGAGACCCAGTACTTC. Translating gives CASSEAEGETQYF.

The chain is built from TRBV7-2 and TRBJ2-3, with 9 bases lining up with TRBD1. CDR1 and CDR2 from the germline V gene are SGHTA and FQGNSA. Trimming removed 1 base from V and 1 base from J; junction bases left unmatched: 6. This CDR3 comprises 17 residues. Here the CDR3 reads CASSLGHRGHGTDTQYF. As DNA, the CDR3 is TGTGCCAGCAGCTTAGGTCACAGGGGGCACGGCACAGATACGCAGTATTTT.

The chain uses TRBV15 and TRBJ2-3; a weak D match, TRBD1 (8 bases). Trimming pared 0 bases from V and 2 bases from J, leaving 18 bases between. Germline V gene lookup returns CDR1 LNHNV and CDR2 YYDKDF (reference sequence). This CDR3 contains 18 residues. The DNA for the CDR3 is TGTGCCACCAGCAGAGATCGCAAACAGGGGGGGGACACAGATACGCAGTATTTT. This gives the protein CATSRDRKQGGDTDTQYF.

CDR3 region: CASSLERDDGYTF. DNA of the CDR3: TGTGCCAGCAGCCTGGAACGGGACGATGGCTACACCTTC. This rearrangement joins TRBV7-2 to TRBJ1-2, with D possibly TRBD1 on 5 matching bases. The CDR3 is made up of 13 amino acids. Germline V gene lookup returns CDR1 SGHTA and CDR2 FQGNSA. Trimming removed 5 bases from V and 6 bases from J, with 13 bases in between.

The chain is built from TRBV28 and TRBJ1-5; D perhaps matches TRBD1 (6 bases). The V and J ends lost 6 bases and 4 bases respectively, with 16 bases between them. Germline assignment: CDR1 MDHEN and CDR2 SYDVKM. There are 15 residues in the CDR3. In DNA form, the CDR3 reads TGTGCCAGCAGCACCATAGGGGGGGAGAATCAGCCCCAGCATTTT. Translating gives CASSTIGGENQPQHF.

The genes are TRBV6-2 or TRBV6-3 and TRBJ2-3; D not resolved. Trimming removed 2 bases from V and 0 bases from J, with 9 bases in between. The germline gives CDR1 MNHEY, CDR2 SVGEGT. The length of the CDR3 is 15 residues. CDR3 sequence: CASSYTASSTDTQYF. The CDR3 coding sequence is TGTGCCAGCAGTTACACGGCTAGTAGCACAGATACGCAGTATTTT.

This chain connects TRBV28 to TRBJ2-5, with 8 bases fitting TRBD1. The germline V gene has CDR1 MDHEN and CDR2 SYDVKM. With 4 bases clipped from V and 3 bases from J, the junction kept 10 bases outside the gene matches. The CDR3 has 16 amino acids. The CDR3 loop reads CASSSLQWTGKETQYF. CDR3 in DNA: TGTGCCAGCAGTTCCCTCCAGTGGACAGGGAAAGAGACCCAGTACTTC.

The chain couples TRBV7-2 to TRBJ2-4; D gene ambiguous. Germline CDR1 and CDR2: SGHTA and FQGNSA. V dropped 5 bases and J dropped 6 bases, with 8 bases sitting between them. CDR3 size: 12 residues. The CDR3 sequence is CASSPRSNIQYF. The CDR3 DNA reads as TGTGCCAGCAGCCCCCGGTCAAACATTCAGTACTTC.

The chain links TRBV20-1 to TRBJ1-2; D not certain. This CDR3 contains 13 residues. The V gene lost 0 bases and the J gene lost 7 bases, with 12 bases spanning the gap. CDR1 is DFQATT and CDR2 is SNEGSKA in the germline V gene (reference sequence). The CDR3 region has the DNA TGCAGTGCTAGAGACATAGGGTCGCTTGGCTACACCTTC. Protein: CSARDIGSLGYTF.

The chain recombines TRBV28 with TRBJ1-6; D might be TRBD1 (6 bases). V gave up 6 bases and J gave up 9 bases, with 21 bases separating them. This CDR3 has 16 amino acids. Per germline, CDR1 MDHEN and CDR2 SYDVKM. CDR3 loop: CASRPLTGKGGSPLHF. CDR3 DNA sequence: TGTGCCAGCAGGCCTCTAACAGGGAAAGGGGGTTCACCCCTCCACTTT. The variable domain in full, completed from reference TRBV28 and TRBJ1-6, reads DVKVTQSSRYLVKRTGEKVFLECVQDMDHENMFWYRQDPGLGLRLIYFSYDVKMKEKGDIPEGYSVSREKKERFSLILESASTNQTSMYLCASRPLTGKGGSPLHFGNGTRLTVT.